Below, one T cell receptor (beta chain) is given with its context. Its antigen is unidentified. Germline V gives CDR1 SGHTA, CDR2 FQGNSA. The ends were cut back, 5 bases at V and 4 bases at J, with 11 bases in the middle. The CDR3 has 14 amino acids. Only in-frame clones appear in the TCRdb table, and some are missing; sequencing was by immunoSEQ multiplex PCR. The table has over 60,000 clones, about 88% seen once; the top ten hold 0.87%. The sample originates from a study of radiotherapy plus CTLA-4 blockade in lung cancer. Overall study: Disease control was present in under 35% of patients, and objective responses in approximately 19%.

Alongside CTLA-4 blockade with ipilimumab, patients with chemo-refractory metastatic non-small-cell lung cancer received focal radiation. Notes on the study in general: Blood TCR clones of tumor origin expanded after radiotherapy plus ipilimumab. The authors reported that early blood T cell clone dynamics, with interferon-beta, best predicted response.

The rearrangement joins TRBV7-2 to TRBJ2-2, with D possibly called TRBD1 or TRBD2 (5 bases each). This specimen was peripheral blood, taken from a patient treated with radiotherapy plus ipilimumab. This TCR was sampled from a human donor with non-small cell lung cancer who had stable disease on radiotherapy plus ipilimumab. CDR3 amino acids: CASSLRGGTGELFF. The CDR3 DNA reads TGTGCCAGCAGCCTGAGGGGCGGCACCGGGGAGCTGTTTTTT.